The 28 T cell receptor beta chains reported below all come from one sample, sequenced in a study of cytomegalovirus exposure and HLA in healthy donors. PCR used 60 Vbeta primers and 13 Jbeta primers. Here immunoSEQ multiplex PCR was the method, and the copy in TCRdb shows in-frame clones only, minus some. Its table records 100,000 to 150,000 clones. The sequenced sample consisted of PBMCs. The origin of the receptors is a man aged 18 to 35 in good health and CMV-seronegative.

This rearrangement joins TRBV5-5 to TRBJ2-7, with 9 nucleotides matching TRBD1. The junction had 4 bases not matched to a gene; V was cut back by 3 bases and J by 3 bases. Per germline, CDR1 SGHKS and CDR2 YYEKEE (reference sequence). This CDR3 is built from 14 residues. CDR3 DNA: TGTGCCAGCAGCTCCCGACAGGGGGGCTACGAGCAGTACTTC. It yields the protein CASSSRQGGYEQYF.

The chain recombines TRBV14 with TRBJ2-1; D unclear. The CDR3 has 13 amino acids. Trimming took off 1 base at V and 7 bases at J, with 8 bases between the two ends. Per germline, CDR1 SGHDN and CDR2 FVKESK. The CDR3 spells CASSQVMRNEQFF. The CDR3, as DNA: TGTGCCAGCAGCCAAGTTATGAGGAATGAGCAGTTCTTC.

The chain carries TRBV28 and TRBJ1-1; D is uncertain. V lost 2 bases, J lost 0 bases, and 10 bases lay in between. The V gene's germline CDR1 is MDHEN and CDR2 SYDVKM. This CDR3 comprises 15 residues. The CDR3 protein is CASSLGGNMNTEAFF. CDR3 sequence (DNA): TGTGCCAGCAGTTTAGGAGGTAATATGAACACTGAAGCTTTCTTT.

The genes are TRBV19 and TRBJ1-1, with 10 bases identical to TRBD1. The CDR3 sequence is 14 residues long. In germline, CDR1 is LNHDA, CDR2 SQIVND (reference sequence). V lost 4 bases, J lost 5 bases, and 4 bases stayed unmatched. The chain's CDR3 is CASSTRDRGTEAFF. CDR3 DNA: TGTGCCAGTAGTACGCGGGACAGGGGTACTGAAGCTTTCTTT.

The chain uses TRBV19 and TRBJ1-2; possible D gene TRBD1, 5 bases. CDR1 and CDR2 from the germline V gene are LNHDA and SQIVND (reference sequence). The CDR3 is made up of 14 amino acids. V lost 6 bases to trimming and J lost 2 bases, with 13 bases between them. CDR3 sequence reads: CASRSGDRNYGYTF. DNA of the CDR3: TGTGCCAGTAGATCGGGAGACAGAAACTATGGCTACACCTTC.

The chain recombines TRBV7-2 with TRBJ1-1, with 8 bases fitting TRBD1. The V and J ends lost 7 bases and 3 bases, in that order; junction bases with no gene match: 7. This CDR3 contains 14 residues. Germline-derived CDR1 and CDR2 are SGHTA and FQGNSA. CDR3 residues: CASKRGQGDTEAFF. CDR3 coding DNA: TGTGCCAGCAAACGAGGACAGGGCGACACTGAAGCTTTCTTT.

This chain connects TRBV5-1 to TRBJ1-6; D possibly corresponds to TRBD1 (6 bases). The CDR3 is made up of 15 amino acids. The V gene lost 0 bases and the J gene lost 10 bases, with 14 bases spanning the gap. Germline V gives CDR1 SGHRS, CDR2 YFSETQ. This CDR3 reads CASSLGPGTSSPLHF. The CDR3 DNA reads as TGCGCCAGCAGCTTGGGACCAGGGACATCATCACCCCTCCACTTT.

The rearrangement links TRBV7-3 to TRBJ1-1, with TRBD1 matching 11 bases. V gave up 5 bases and J gave up 5 bases; unmatched junction bases: 7. Germline CDR1 SGHTA, CDR2 FQGTGA. The CDR3 has 15 residues. The CDR3 bases are TGTGCCAGCAGCCCCGGGACAGGGGGTGTTACTGAAGCTTTCTTT. Its translation is CASSPGTGGVTEAFF.

The chain uses TRBV14 and TRBJ1-4, with 7 bases identical to TRBD1. V was pared by 0 bases and J by 8 bases, with 9 bases of the junction left unmatched. The CDR3 loop spans 16 amino acids. Germline CDR1 and CDR2: SGHDN and FVKESK. The CDR3, as DNA: TGTGCCAGCAGCCAAGACATCGGGACAGCAGGAGAAAAACTGTTTTTT. Amino acid sequence: CASSQDIGTAGEKLFF.

The V and J genes are TRBV7-9 and TRBJ2-3; the match to TRBD1 covers 8 bases. Germline V gene data show CDR1 as SEHNR and CDR2 as FQNEAQ (reference sequence). Unmatched junction bases numbered 9, after V lost 8 bases and J lost 2 bases. This CDR3 has 15 amino acids. The CDR3 is CASAGTGFFTDTQYF. CDR3 DNA: TGTGCCAGCGCCGGGACAGGTTTCTTCACAGATACGCAGTATTTT.

This chain joins TRBV7-2 and TRBJ1-2; no definite D call. CDR1 is SGHTA and CDR2 is FQGNSA in the germline V gene. V was pared by 2 bases and J by 6 bases, with 16 bases between. This CDR3 contains 15 residues. The CDR3 region has the DNA TGTGCCAGCAGCTTAAAAACTGGCAAGGGAGATGGCTACACCTTC. Residues: CASSLKTGKGDGYTF.

The CDR3 bases are TGTGCCAGCAGCTGGAGCCTAGCGGGGGAGAACTACGAGCAGTACTTC. This codes for CASSWSLAGENYEQYF. The chain employs TRBV14 and TRBJ2-7; 10 bases are a match to TRBD2. Germline CDR1 reads SGHDN; CDR2 reads FVKESK. There are 16 residues in the CDR3. With V trimmed by 5 bases and J by 3 bases, 10 bases remained unmatched.

The chain recombines TRBV28 with TRBJ1-4; 10 bases are a match to TRBD1. The CDR3 consists of 18 residues. Germline V gene data show CDR1 as MDHEN and CDR2 as SYDVKM. J gave up 4 bases and V 4 bases, and 12 bases lay outside the gene matches. The CDR3 loop reads CASSYSGTGAIINEKLFF. The CDR3 nucleotides are TGTGCCAGCAGTTATTCCGGGACAGGGGCGATTATTAATGAAAAACTGTTTTTT.

The chain combines TRBV5-6 with TRBJ1-4; no reliable D call. The V end lost 4 bases, the J end lost 6 bases, and 16 bases lay between the germline ends. The CDR3 is 15 residues long. The V gene's germline CDR1 is SGHDT and CDR2 YYEEEE. CDR3: CASSNTAVFDEKLFF. In DNA, the CDR3 is TGTGCCAGCAGCAACACAGCAGTATTTGATGAAAAACTGTTTTTT.

The rearrangement uses TRBV13 and TRBJ2-6; 11 bases agree with TRBD2. V gave up 5 bases and J gave up 0 bases; unmatched junction bases: 6. Germline CDR1 reads PRHDT; CDR2 reads FYEKMQ (reference sequence). The CDR3 contains 18 residues. Written as DNA, the CDR3 is TGTGCCAGCAGCACGGGACTAGCGGTAATCTCTGGGGCCAACGTCCTGACTTTC. Amino acid sequence: CASSTGLAVISGANVLTF.

The J gene is TRBJ1-5, the V gene TRBV6-6, with unresolved D. This CDR3 has 14 residues. Germline V gene lookup returns CDR1 MNHNY and CDR2 SVGAGI (reference sequence). Trimming cost V 2 bases and J 2 bases, with 7 bases left between them. This CDR3 reads CASSYRQGNQPQHF. The DNA for the CDR3 is TGTGCCAGCAGTTACAGGCAGGGCAATCAGCCCCAGCATTTT.

The V call is TRBV6-5, the J call TRBJ1-2; tentatively, D is TRBD1 (5 bases). Germline-derived CDR1 and CDR2 are MNHEY and SVGAGI. The CDR3 runs to 13 residues. With 6 bases removed from V and 4 bases from J, the gap between germline ends came to 12 bases. The CDR3 loop is CASSADRIYGYTF. The DNA for the CDR3 is TGTGCCAGCAGCGCCGACAGAATCTATGGCTACACCTTC.

The rearrangement links TRBV7-9 to TRBJ2-5, with D possibly matching TRBD2 (5 bases). Germline V gene lookup returns CDR1 SEHNR and CDR2 FQNEAQ (reference sequence). The V end was cut by 6 bases, the J end by 5 bases, with 10 bases between. The CDR3 covers 12 residues. For the CDR3, the DNA is TGTGCCAGCAGTCGGGATGGGGAGACCCAGTACTTC. Amino acids: CASSRDGETQYF.

V is TRBV28 and J is TRBJ2-1; 12 nucleotides agree with TRBD2. CDR3 length equals 13 residues. The germline CDR1 and CDR2 sequences are MDHEN and SYDVKM. V lost 9 bases, J lost 8 bases, and 5 bases stayed unmatched. The CDR3 protein is CASWTSGTYEQFF. In DNA, the CDR3 is TGTGCCAGTTGGACTAGCGGGACCTATGAGCAGTTCTTC.

V gene TRBV6-1 combines with J gene TRBJ2-1; D might be TRBD2 (5 bases). This CDR3 has 14 residues. Germline V gene sequence: CDR1 MNHNS, CDR2 SASEGT. Trimming stripped 2 bases from V and 8 bases from J, with 13 bases between. CDR3 region: CASSEPGFADEQFF. The CDR3 DNA reads as TGTGCCAGCAGTGAACCGGGATTTGCTGATGAGCAGTTCTTC.

The gene calls are TRBV6-5 and TRBJ1-2; D possibly corresponds to TRBD1 (5 bases). Germline V CDR1 and CDR2: MNHEY, SVGAGI. The V and J ends lost 1 base and 7 bases respectively, with 10 bases between them. CDR3 length: 13 residues. In nucleotides, the CDR3 is TGTGCCAGCAGTTACTATCAGGGTCTTGGCTACACCTTC. Protein: CASSYYQGLGYTF.

The CDR3 here is CANPYPGQRSDTQYF. CDR3 coding DNA: TGTGCCAACCCTTACCCGGGACAGCGCTCAGATACGCAGTATTTT. The J gene is TRBJ2-3, the V gene TRBV9; TRBD1 aligns across 7 bases. The germline V gene has CDR1 SGDLS and CDR2 YYNGEE. The ends lost 9 bases at V and 4 bases at J; junction bases unmatched: 14. The CDR3 consists of 15 residues.

This chain links TRBV2 with TRBJ1-5; a weak D match, TRBD1 (6 bases). Germline CDR1 is SNHLY and CDR2 is FYNNEI. CDR3 size: 15 residues. Trimming cost V 6 bases and J 0 bases, with 12 bases left between them. The CDR3: CASSSQGYSNQPQHF. The CDR3 DNA reads as TGTGCCAGCAGCTCTCAGGGGTATAGCAATCAGCCCCAGCATTTT.

The V and J genes are TRBV7-9 and TRBJ1-3, with D hard to call. This CDR3 spans 17 amino acids. Trimming left V 0 bases short and J 3 bases short, with 15 bases between. In germline, CDR1 is SEHNR, CDR2 FQNEAQ (reference sequence). The CDR3 reads CASSLAGRISDGNTIYF. As DNA, the CDR3 is TGTGCCAGCAGCTTAGCGGGCCGGATCTCAGATGGAAACACCATATATTTT.

The chain recombines TRBV10-3 with TRBJ2-1; possibly TRBD2 for D (6 bases). The V gene lost 4 bases and the J gene lost 3 bases, with 13 bases spanning the gap. This CDR3 is 15 amino acids long. The germline CDR1 and CDR2 sequences are ENHRY and SYGVKD. The CDR3 DNA is TGTGCCATCAGTGTGGACTATTCCAGCTACAATGAGCAGTTCTTC. Protein: CAISVDYSSYNEQFF.

This chain connects TRBV27 to TRBJ2-4; 10 bases are shared with TRBD2. The CDR3 length is 17 residues. Trimming at V came to 5 bases and at J to 7 bases, leaving 14 bases not matched to a gene. Germline values: CDR1 MNHEY, CDR2 SMNVEV (reference sequence). CDR3 loop: CASSPLVKAGGPNIQYF. CDR3 bases: TGTGCCAGCAGTCCCCTGGTGAAAGCGGGAGGGCCGAACATTCAGTACTTC.

This chain connects TRBV28 to TRBJ2-4; D unresolved. Deletions cut 8 bases from V and 1 base from J, with 12 bases between. The CDR3 is 14 amino acids. Germline V gene sequence: CDR1 MDHEN, CDR2 SYDVKM. The CDR3 DNA reads TGTGCCAGCGGTTCCATTGAGGCCAAAAACATTCAGTACTTC. Its translation is CASGSIEAKNIQYF.

The chain combines TRBV13 with TRBJ2-5, with 7 positions matching TRBD1. Near its end, the DNA agrees better with TRBJ2-7, so the J call may be wrong. The CDR3 covers 14 residues. Per germline, CDR1 PRHDT and CDR2 FYEKMQ (reference sequence). The CDR3 protein is CASSLGTVTYEQYF. The CDR3 DNA sequence: TGTGCCAGCAGCTTGGGGACAGTGACATACGAGCAGTACTTC.